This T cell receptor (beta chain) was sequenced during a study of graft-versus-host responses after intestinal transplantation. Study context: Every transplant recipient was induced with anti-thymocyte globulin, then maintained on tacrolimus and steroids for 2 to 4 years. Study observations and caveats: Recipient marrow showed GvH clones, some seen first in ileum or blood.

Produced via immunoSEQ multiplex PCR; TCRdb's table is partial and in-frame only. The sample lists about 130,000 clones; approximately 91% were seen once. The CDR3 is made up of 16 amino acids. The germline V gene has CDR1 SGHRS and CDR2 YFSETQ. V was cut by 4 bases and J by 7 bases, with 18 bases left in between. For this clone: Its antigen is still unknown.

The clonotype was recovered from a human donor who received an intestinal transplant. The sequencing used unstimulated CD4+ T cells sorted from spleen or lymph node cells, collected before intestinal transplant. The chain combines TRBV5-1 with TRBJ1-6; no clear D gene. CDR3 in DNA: TGCGCCAGCAGCCTAGGGCCGGGAGAATCAAATTCACCCCTCCACTTT. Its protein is CASSLGPGESNSPLHF.